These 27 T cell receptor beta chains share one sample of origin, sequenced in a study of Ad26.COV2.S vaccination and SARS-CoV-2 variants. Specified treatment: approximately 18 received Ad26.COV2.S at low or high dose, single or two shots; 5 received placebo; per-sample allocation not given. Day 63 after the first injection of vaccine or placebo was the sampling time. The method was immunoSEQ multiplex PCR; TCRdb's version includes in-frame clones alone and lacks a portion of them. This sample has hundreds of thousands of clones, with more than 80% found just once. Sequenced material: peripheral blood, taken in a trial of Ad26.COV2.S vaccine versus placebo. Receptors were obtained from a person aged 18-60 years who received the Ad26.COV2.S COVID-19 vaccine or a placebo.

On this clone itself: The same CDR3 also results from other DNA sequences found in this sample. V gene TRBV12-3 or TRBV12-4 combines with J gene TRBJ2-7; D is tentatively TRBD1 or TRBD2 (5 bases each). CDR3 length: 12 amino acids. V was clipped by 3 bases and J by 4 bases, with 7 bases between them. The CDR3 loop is CASSFGGYEQYF. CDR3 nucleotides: TGTGCCAGCAGTTTTGGGGGATACGAGCAGTACTTC.

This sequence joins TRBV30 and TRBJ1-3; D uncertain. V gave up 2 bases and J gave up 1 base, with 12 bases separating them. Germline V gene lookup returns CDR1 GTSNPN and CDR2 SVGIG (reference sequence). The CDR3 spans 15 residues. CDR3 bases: TGTGCCTGGAGTCGACTAGGGCCTTCTGGAAACACCATATATTTT. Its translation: CAWSRLGPSGNTIYF. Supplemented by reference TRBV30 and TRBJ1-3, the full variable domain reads SQTIHQWPATLVQPVGSPLSLECTVEGTSNPNLYWYRQAAGRGLQLLFYSVGIGQISSEVPQNLSASRPQDRQFILSSKKLLLSDSGFYLCAWSRLGPSGNTIYFGEGSWLTVV.

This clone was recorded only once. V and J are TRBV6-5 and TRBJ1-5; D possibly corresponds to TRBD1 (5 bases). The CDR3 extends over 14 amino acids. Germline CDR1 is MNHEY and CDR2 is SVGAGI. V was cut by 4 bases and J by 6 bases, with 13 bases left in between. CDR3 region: CASSLQVSGQPQHF. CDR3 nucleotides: TGTGCCAGCAGTTTACAGGTTAGCGGTCAGCCCCAGCATTTT.

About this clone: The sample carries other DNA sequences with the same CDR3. CDR3: CAWTVNTGELFF. The CDR3 coding sequence is TGTGCCTGGACAGTGAACACCGGGGAGCTGTTTTTT. The chain is built from TRBV30 and TRBJ2-2; D is ambiguous. This CDR3 is 12 amino acids long. V was shortened by 4 bases and J by 1 base, with 4 bases between the two germline ends. The germline V gene has CDR1 GTSNPN and CDR2 SVGIG (reference sequence).

The CDR3 sequence: CASSPGGSEAFF. The CDR3 DNA follows: TGTGCCAGCAGCCCGGGGGGTTCTGAAGCTTTCTTT. The gene calls are TRBV5-4 and TRBJ1-1; a possible D gene is TRBD1 (5 bases). Germline V lookup: CDR1 SGHNT, CDR2 YYREEE (reference sequence). The CDR3 totals 12 residues. V was pared by 4 bases and J by 6 bases, with 10 bases between. Supplemented by reference TRBV5-4 and TRBJ1-1, the full variable domain reads ETGVTQSPTHLIKTRGQQVTLRCSSQSGHNTVSWYQQALGQGPQFIFQYYREEENGRGNFPPRFSGLQFPNYSSELNVNALELDDSALYLCASSPGGSEAFFGQGTRLTVV.

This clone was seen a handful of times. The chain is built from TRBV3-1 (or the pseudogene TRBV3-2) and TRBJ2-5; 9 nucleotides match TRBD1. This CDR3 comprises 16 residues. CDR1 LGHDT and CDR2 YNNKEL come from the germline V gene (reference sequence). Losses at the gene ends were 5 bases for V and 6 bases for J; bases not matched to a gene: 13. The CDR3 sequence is CASSSGTGGAGQTQYF. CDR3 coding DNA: TGTGCCAGCAGCTCCGGCACAGGGGGCGCCGGTCAGACCCAGTACTTC.

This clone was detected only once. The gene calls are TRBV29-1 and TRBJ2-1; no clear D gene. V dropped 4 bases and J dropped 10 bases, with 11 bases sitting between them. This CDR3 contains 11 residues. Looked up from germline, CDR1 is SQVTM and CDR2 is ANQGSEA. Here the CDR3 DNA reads TGCAGCGTTGGGCATCAGTGGGAGCAGTTCTTC. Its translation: CSVGHQWEQFF.

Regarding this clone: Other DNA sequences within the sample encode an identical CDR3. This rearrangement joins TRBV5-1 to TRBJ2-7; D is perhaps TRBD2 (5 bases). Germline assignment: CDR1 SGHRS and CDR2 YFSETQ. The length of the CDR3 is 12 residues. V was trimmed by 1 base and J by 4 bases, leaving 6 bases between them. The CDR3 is CASSLRGYEQYF. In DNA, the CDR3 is TGCGCCAGCAGCTTGAGAGGGTACGAGCAGTACTTC.

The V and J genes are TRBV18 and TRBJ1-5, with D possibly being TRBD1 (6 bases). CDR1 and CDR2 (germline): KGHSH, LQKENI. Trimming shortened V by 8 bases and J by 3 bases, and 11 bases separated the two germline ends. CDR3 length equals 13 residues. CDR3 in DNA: TGTGCCAGCACCAAGGGGGACAATCAGCCCCAGCATTTT. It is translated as CASTKGDNQPQHF.

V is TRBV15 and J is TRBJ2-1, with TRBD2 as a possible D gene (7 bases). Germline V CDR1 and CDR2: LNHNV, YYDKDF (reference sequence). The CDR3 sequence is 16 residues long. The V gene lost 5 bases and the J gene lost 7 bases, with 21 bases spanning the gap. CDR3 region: CATSPRGGRFGNEQFF. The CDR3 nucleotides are TGTGCCACCAGCCCGAGGGGGGGGAGATTCGGGAATGAGCAGTTCTTC.

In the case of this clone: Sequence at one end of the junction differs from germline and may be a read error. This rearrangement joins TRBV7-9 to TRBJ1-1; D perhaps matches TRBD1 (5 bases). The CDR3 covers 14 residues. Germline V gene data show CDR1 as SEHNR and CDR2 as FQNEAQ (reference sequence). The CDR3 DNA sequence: TGTGCCAGCAGCGCTACGGGACGGCAATGGAAGCTGAGCTTT. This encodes CASSATGRQWKLSF.

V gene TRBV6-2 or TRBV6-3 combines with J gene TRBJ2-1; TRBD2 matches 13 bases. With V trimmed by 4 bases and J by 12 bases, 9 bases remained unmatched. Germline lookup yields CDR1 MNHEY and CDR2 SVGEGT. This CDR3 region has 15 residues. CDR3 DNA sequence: TGTGCCAGCAGTTCCACTAGCGGGGGGGCTAAGCGGCAGTTCTTC. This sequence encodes CASSSTSGGAKRQFF.

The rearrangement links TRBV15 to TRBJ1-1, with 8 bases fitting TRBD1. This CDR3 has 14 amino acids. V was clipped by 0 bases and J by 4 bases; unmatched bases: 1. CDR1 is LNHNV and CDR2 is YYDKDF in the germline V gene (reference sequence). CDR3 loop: CATSRDTGGTEAFF. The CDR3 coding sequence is TGTGCCACCAGCAGAGATACAGGGGGCACTGAAGCTTTCTTT.

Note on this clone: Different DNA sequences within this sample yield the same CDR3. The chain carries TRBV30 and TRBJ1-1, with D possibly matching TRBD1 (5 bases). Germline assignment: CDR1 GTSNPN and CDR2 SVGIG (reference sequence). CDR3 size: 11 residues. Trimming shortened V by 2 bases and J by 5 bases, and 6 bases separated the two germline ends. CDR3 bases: TGTGCCTGGAGTCCAGGGACTGAAGCTTTCTTT. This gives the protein CAWSPGTEAFF.

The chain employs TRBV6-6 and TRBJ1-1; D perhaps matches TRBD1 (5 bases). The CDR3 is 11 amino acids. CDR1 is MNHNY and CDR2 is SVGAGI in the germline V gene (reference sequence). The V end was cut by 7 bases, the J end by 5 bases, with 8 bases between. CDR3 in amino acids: CASIGGTEAFF. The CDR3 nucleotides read TGTGCCAGCATTGGGGGGACTGAAGCTTTCTTT.

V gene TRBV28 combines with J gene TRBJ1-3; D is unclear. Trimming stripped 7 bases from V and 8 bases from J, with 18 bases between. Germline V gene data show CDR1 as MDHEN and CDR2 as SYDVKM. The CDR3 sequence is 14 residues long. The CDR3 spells CASIPTDIPYTIYF. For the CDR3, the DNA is TGTGCCAGCATACCCACGGATATCCCATACACCATATATTTT.

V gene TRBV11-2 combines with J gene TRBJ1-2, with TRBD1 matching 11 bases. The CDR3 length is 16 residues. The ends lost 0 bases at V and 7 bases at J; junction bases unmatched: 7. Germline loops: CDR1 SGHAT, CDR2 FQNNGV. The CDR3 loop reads CASSLESRDRGSGYTF. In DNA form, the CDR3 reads TGTGCCAGCAGCTTAGAGTCCCGGGACAGGGGGAGTGGCTACACCTTC.

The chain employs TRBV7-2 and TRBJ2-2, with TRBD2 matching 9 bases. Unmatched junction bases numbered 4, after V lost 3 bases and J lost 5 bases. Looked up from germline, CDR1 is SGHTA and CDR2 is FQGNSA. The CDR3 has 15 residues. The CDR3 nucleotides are TGTGCCAGCAGCTTTGCGCGGGAGGGGACCGGGGAGCTGTTTTTT. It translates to CASSFAREGTGELFF.

The CDR3 DNA reads TGTGCCAGCAGTCAGCCCGGACAGGAAAGAGAGTACACCTTC. Residues: CASSQPGQEREYTF. This chain links TRBV6-5 with TRBJ1-2; 7 nucleotides align to TRBD1. Germline V CDR1 and CDR2: MNHEY, SVGAGI. The trim removed 5 bases at V and 11 bases at J, leaving 14 bases unmatched. The CDR3 contains 14 residues.

DNA for the CDR3: TGTGCCAGCTCAGCGGACAGGGGTAGTGGGGACCAGCCCCAGCATTTT. Residues: CASSADRGSGDQPQHF. The V gene is TRBV18, the J gene TRBJ1-5; 9 nucleotides align to TRBD1. CDR1 is KGHSH, CDR2 LQKENI, per germline. The length of the CDR3 is 16 residues. V was pared by 5 bases and J by 7 bases, with 12 bases of the junction left unmatched.

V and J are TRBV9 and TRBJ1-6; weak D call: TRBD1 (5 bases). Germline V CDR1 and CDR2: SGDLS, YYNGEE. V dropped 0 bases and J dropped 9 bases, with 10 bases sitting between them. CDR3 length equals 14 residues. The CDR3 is CASSVGWGASPLHF. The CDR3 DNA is TGTGCCAGCAGCGTAGGTTGGGGCGCTTCACCCCTCCACTTT.

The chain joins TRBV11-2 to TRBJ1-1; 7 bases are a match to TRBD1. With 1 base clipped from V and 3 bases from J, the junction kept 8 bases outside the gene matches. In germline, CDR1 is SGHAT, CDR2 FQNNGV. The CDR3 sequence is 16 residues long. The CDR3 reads CASSLGTGVLDTEAFF. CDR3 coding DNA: TGTGCCAGCAGCTTAGGTACAGGGGTCCTTGACACTGAAGCTTTCTTT.

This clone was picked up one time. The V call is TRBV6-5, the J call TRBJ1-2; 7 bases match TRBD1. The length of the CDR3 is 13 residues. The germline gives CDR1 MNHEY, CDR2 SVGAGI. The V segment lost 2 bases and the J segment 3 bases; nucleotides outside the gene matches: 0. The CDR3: CASSYDRDYGYTF. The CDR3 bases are TGTGCCAGCAGTTACGACAGGGACTATGGCTACACCTTC.

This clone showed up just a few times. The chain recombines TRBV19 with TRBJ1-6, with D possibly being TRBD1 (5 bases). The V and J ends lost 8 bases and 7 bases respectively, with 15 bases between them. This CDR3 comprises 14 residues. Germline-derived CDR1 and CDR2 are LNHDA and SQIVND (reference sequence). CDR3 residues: CASRPEGRNSPLHF. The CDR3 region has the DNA TGTGCCAGTCGGCCCGAGGGGCGAAATTCACCCCTCCACTTT.

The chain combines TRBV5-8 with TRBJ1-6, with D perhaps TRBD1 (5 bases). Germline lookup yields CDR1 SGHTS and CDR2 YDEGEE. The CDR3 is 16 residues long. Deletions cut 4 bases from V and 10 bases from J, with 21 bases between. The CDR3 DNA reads TGTGCCAGCAGCAAAATACTCGGGACCGCTGAATCACCCCTCCACTTT. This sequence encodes CASSKILGTAESPLHF.

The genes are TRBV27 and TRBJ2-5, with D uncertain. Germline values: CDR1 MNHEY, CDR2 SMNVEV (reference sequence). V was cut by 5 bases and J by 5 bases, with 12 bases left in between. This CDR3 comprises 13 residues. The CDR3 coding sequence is TGTGCCAGCAGTCTTTACTCCTGGGAGACCCAGTACTTC. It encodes CASSLYSWETQYF.

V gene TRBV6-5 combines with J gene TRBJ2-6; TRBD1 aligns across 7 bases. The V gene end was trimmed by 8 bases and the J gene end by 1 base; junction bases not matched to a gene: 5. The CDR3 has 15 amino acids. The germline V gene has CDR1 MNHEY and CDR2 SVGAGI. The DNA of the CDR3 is TGTGCCAGCCAGGGACAGACTTCTGGGGCCAACGTCCTGACTTTC. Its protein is CASQGQTSGANVLTF.